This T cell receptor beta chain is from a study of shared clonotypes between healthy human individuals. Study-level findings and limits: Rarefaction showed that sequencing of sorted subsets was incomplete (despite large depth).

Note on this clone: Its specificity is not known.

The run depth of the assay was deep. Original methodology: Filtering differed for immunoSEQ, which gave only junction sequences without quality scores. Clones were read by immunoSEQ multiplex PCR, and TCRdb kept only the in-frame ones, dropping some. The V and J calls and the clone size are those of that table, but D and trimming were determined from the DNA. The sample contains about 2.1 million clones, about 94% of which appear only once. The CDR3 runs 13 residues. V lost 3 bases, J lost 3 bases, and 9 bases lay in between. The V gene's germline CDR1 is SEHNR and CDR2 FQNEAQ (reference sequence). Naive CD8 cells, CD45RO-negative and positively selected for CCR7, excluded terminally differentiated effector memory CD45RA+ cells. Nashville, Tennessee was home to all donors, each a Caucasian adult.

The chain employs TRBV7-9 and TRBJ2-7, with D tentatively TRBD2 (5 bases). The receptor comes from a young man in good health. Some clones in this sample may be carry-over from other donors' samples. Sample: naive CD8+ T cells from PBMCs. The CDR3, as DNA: TGTGCCAGCAGCTTTGGACTGGGCTACGAGCAGTACTTC. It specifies CASSFGLGYEQYF.